A single sample is the source of the 32 T cell receptor beta chains below, sequenced in a study of blood T cell repertoires in COVID-19. Sequenced by immunoSEQ multiplex PCR; TCRdb stores in-frame clones only, minus some. The sample has around 300,000 clones, around nine tenths seen once; the top ten hold 0.94%. The sample comprised peripheral blood. The receptor source for this set is a woman aged 40 to 50 who had recovered from COVID-19.

The chain links TRBV20-1 to TRBJ2-7; a possible D gene is TRBD1 (5 bases). Per germline, CDR1 DFQATT and CDR2 SNEGSKA (reference sequence). V was pared by 6 bases and J by 5 bases, with 11 bases between. The CDR3 spans 11 residues. CDR3 amino acids: CSAQGFNEQYF. CDR3 nucleotides: TGCAGTGCCCAGGGTTTCAACGAGCAGTACTTC.

In DNA, the CDR3 is TGTGCCACCAGTGATTCCAGGGGGCGATTAGGCTATGGCTACACCTTC. This sequence encodes CATSDSRGRLGYGYTF. V is TRBV24-1 and J is TRBJ1-2; TRBD1 agrees at 8 bases. Germline V lookup: CDR1 KGHDR, CDR2 SFDVKD. The CDR3 spans 16 residues. V gave up 2 bases and J gave up 4 bases; unmatched junction bases: 8.

V usage is TRBV2 and J usage is TRBJ2-7, with D possibly TRBD2 on 6 matching bases. V lost 3 bases, J lost 9 bases, and 9 bases lay in between. Looked up from germline, CDR1 is SNHLY and CDR2 is FYNNEI. The CDR3 covers 11 residues. In DNA, the CDR3 is TGTGCCAGCAGTGAGGAGGGCGGGCAGTACTTC. This encodes CASSEEGGQYF.

Here the CDR3 reads CATSDSGLAGNYNEQFF. The CDR3 nucleotides read TGTGCCACCAGTGATTCGGGACTAGCGGGGAACTACAATGAGCAGTTCTTC. The chain carries TRBV24-1 and TRBJ2-1, with TRBD2 matching over 13 bases. The trim removed 2 bases at V and 3 bases at J, leaving 3 bases unmatched. From germline, CDR1 is KGHDR and CDR2 SFDVKD. The CDR3 has 17 residues.

With regard to this clone: Other DNA sequences in this sample translate to the same CDR3. V gene TRBV2 combines with J gene TRBJ1-4; TRBD1 aligns across 10 bases. The V gene's germline CDR1 is SNHLY and CDR2 FYNNEI. The ends lost 4 bases at V and 6 bases at J; junction bases unmatched: 2. This CDR3 contains 14 residues. CDR3 loop: CASSAGTGDEKLFF. CDR3 DNA: TGTGCCAGCAGTGCGGGGACAGGGGATGAAAAACTGTTTTTT.

The rearrangement links TRBV28 to TRBJ2-2, with D possibly TRBD1 on 6 matching bases. The CDR3 sequence is 16 residues long. V was pared by 2 bases and J by 3 bases, with 13 bases between. CDR1 is MDHEN, CDR2 SYDVKM, per germline. The CDR3 DNA reads as TGTGCCAGCAGTTTAAGGGGCAGGGGATACACCGGGGAGCTGTTTTTT. Translating it yields CASSLRGRGYTGELFF.

The V gene is TRBV7-3, the J gene TRBJ2-5, with D uncertain. Germline CDR1 is SGHTA and CDR2 is FQGTGA. This CDR3 has 15 residues. With 1 base removed from V and 2 bases from J, the gap between germline ends came to 11 bases. The CDR3 here is CASSLNGGSQETQYF. The CDR3 nucleotides are TGTGCCAGCAGCTTAAATGGCGGCAGTCAAGAGACCCAGTACTTC.

The chain has TRBV24-1 and TRBJ2-7, with TRBD1 matching over 9 bases. CDR1 and CDR2 (germline): KGHDR, SFDVKD. This CDR3 is built from 13 residues. J gave up 6 bases and V 5 bases, and 4 bases lay outside the gene matches. CDR3 in DNA: TGTGCCACCAGTGGGGGACAGGGTTCCGAGCAGTACTTC. Translated: CATSGGQGSEQYF.

The rearrangement joins TRBV19 to TRBJ1-1; TRBD1 matches 8 bases. The V segment lost 4 bases and the J segment 4 bases; nucleotides outside the gene matches: 5. Germline-derived CDR1 and CDR2 are LNHDA and SQIVND (reference sequence). This CDR3 has 14 amino acids. The CDR3, as DNA: TGTGCCAGTAGTACCGTAGGACAGGGCACTGAAGCTTTCTTT. As protein: CASSTVGQGTEAFF.

The V and J genes are TRBV5-4 and TRBJ2-7; maybe TRBD2 (5 bases). V was clipped by 0 bases and J by 5 bases, with 9 bases between them. This CDR3 has 13 amino acids. Germline CDR1 reads SGHNT; CDR2 reads YYREEE (reference sequence). For the CDR3, the DNA is TGTGCCAGCAGCTTGGCGGGGAAAAACGAGCAGTACTTC. Encoded protein: CASSLAGKNEQYF.

V is TRBV18 and J is TRBJ2-1; 11 bases agree with TRBD2. V trimming: 3 bases; J trimming: 9 bases; junction bases outside the gene matches: 7. The CDR3 totals 15 residues. The germline V gene has CDR1 KGHSH and CDR2 LQKENI. The CDR3: CASSPGLAVTGEQFF. CDR3 in DNA: TGTGCCAGCTCACCGGGACTAGCGGTGACGGGTGAGCAGTTCTTC.

V gene TRBV10-3 combines with J gene TRBJ2-7; 11 bases are a match to TRBD2. This CDR3 is built from 13 residues. V lost 11 bases, J lost 4 bases, and 7 bases stayed unmatched. Germline CDR1 ENHRY, CDR2 SYGVKD. CDR3 sequence reads: CAPASGRLYEQYF. CDR3 coding DNA: TGTGCCCCCGCTAGCGGGAGGCTGTACGAGCAGTACTTC.

The chain recombines TRBV5-8 with TRBJ1-5; 10 bases match TRBD1. Unmatched junction bases numbered 4, after V lost 4 bases and J lost 9 bases. The CDR3 length is 13 residues. Germline V gene lookup returns CDR1 SGHTS and CDR2 YDEGEE. CDR3 in amino acids: CASSPGQGRPQHF. The CDR3 bases are TGTGCCAGCAGCCCGGGACAGGGGAGGCCCCAGCATTTT. The full variable domain, completed using reference TRBV5-8 and TRBJ1-5, is EAGVTQSPTHLIKTRGQQATLRCSPISGHTSVYWYQQALGLGLQFLLWYDEGEERNRGNFPPRFSGRQFPNYSSELNVNALELEDSALYLCASSPGQGRPQHFGDGTRLSIL.

The DNA for the CDR3 is TGTGCCAGCAGGGTGACTAGCGGGAGGTGGACCGGGGAGCTGTTTTTT. Protein sequence: CASRVTSGRWTGELFF. The chain links TRBV2 to TRBJ2-2; the match to TRBD2 covers 13 bases. This CDR3 contains 16 residues. V lost 6 bases to trimming and J lost 5 bases; unmatched junction nucleotides: 6. Germline V gives CDR1 SNHLY, CDR2 FYNNEI.

V and J are TRBV10-2 and TRBJ2-7; a possible D gene is TRBD2 (5 bases). The V end lost 6 bases, the J end lost 5 bases, and 11 bases lay between the germline ends. Germline CDR1 and CDR2: WSHSY and SAAADI. This CDR3 is 12 amino acids long. CDR3 nucleotide sequence: TGCGCCAGCAGGACGGGAACCCACGAGCAGTACTTC. Translated, it gives CASRTGTHEQYF.

The rearrangement links TRBV19 to TRBJ2-3, with 7 positions matching TRBD2. The CDR3 covers 16 residues. Per the germline V gene, CDR1 is LNHDA and CDR2 is SQIVND (reference sequence). Losses at the gene ends were 3 bases for V and 3 bases for J; bases not matched to a gene: 9. The CDR3 region has the DNA TGTGCCAGTAGTATCGGGGCGGGAGCCCCTACAGATACGCAGTATTTT. Its translation: CASSIGAGAPTDTQYF. The variable domain in full, completed from reference TRBV19 and TRBJ2-3, reads DGGITQSPKYLFRKEGQNVTLSCEQNLNHDAMYWYRQDPGQGLRLIYYSQIVNDFQKGDIAEGYSVSREKKESFPLTVTSAQKNPTAFYLCASSIGAGAPTDTQYFGPGTRLTVL.

The rearrangement uses TRBV18 and TRBJ2-7; 7 nucleotides align to TRBD1. The CDR3 is made up of 17 amino acids. The trim removed 0 bases at V and 2 bases at J, leaving 10 bases unmatched. Germline CDR1 is KGHSH and CDR2 is LQKENI. The DNA of the CDR3 is TGTGCCAGCTCACCACCGGTGGCAGGGGGAATCACCTACGAGCAGTACTTC. Translation gives CASSPPVAGGITYEQYF.

The V gene is TRBV30, the J gene TRBJ2-2; 11 bases map to TRBD2. V was pared by 3 bases and J by 4 bases, with 10 bases of the junction left unmatched. The CDR3 is 17 residues long. CDR1 GTSNPN and CDR2 SVGIG come from the germline V gene (reference sequence). The CDR3 region has the DNA TGTGCCTGGAGCCTAGTCCGGACTAGCGGGCGCACCGGGGAGCTGTTTTTT. Protein: CAWSLVRTSGRTGELFF.

This chain joins TRBV28 and TRBJ1-3; D is undetermined. Per germline, CDR1 MDHEN and CDR2 SYDVKM. The CDR3 contains 12 residues. V dropped 4 bases and J dropped 4 bases, with 5 bases sitting between them. CDR3 in DNA: TGTGCCAGCAGTTCGGGGGGAAACACCATATATTTT. Its translation is CASSSGGNTIYF.

The rearrangement joins TRBV5-6 to TRBJ2-3; 8 positions agree with TRBD2. V trimming: 1 base; J trimming: 0 bases; junction bases outside the gene matches: 7. The CDR3 runs 17 residues. Germline V gene sequence: CDR1 SGHDT, CDR2 YYEEEE. CDR3 sequence: CASSLYSSGLSTDTQYF. Written as DNA, the CDR3 is TGTGCCAGCAGCTTGTATTCTAGCGGGCTTAGCACAGATACGCAGTATTTT.

In this sample, this clone turned up a few times. This rearrangement joins TRBV27 to TRBJ1-2; D is possibly TRBD1 (5 bases). This CDR3 comprises 14 residues. CDR1 and CDR2 from the germline V gene are MNHEY and SMNVEV (reference sequence). The germline V and J ends were trimmed by 4 bases and 3 bases, with 12 bases remaining between them. The CDR3 protein is CASSSIRVDYGYTF. CDR3 sequence (DNA): TGTGCCAGCAGTTCCATCAGGGTAGACTATGGCTACACCTTC.

This clone was detected once. The CDR3 loop is CASSQTGGGQPQHF. The CDR3 DNA reads as TGTGCCAGCAGTCAAACAGGGGGCGGTCAGCCCCAGCATTTT. V is TRBV6-5 and J is TRBJ1-5; the match to TRBD1 covers 9 bases. V lost 5 bases to trimming and J lost 6 bases; unmatched junction nucleotides: 5. Germline CDR1 reads MNHEY; CDR2 reads SVGAGI. The CDR3 spans 14 residues.

The chain uses TRBV13 and TRBJ2-7; 7 nucleotides align to TRBD2. The CDR3 runs to 15 residues. Trimming at V came to 2 bases and at J to 4 bases, leaving 8 bases not matched to a gene. Germline loops: CDR1 PRHDT, CDR2 FYEKMQ (reference sequence). The CDR3 protein is CASSLKTSRVYEQYF. The CDR3 bases are TGTGCCAGCAGCTTAAAGACTAGCAGGGTTTACGAGCAGTACTTC.

The chain has TRBV28 and TRBJ2-2, with D unclear. V was pared by 3 bases and J by 1 base, with 3 bases between. Germline CDR1 and CDR2: MDHEN and SYDVKM. This CDR3 region has 13 residues. The CDR3 protein is CASSFRNTGELFF. In nucleotides, the CDR3 is TGTGCCAGCAGTTTCCGGAACACCGGGGAGCTGTTTTTT.

A few counts support this clone. The chain combines TRBV27 with TRBJ1-5; D might be TRBD1 (6 bases). With 5 bases removed from V and 2 bases from J, the gap between germline ends came to 13 bases. Germline V CDR1 and CDR2: MNHEY, SMNVEV (reference sequence). This CDR3 contains 15 residues. The CDR3 reads CASSRTVSGNQPQHF. In nucleotides, the CDR3 is TGTGCCAGCAGTAGGACAGTCAGTGGCAATCAGCCCCAGCATTTT.

The chain uses TRBV30 and TRBJ1-1; D is unresolved. Between the trimmed V and J ends, which lost 3 bases and 5 bases, there was a span of 10 bases. The CDR3 contains 12 residues. Per the germline V gene, CDR1 is GTSNPN and CDR2 is SVGIG (reference sequence). The CDR3 nucleotides are TGTGCCTGGAGCTGGGGAGGGACTGAAGCTTTCTTT. Translating gives CAWSWGGTEAFF.

The V and J genes are TRBV19 and TRBJ2-1, with 10 bases aligning to TRBD2. Germline V lookup: CDR1 LNHDA, CDR2 SQIVND (reference sequence). J gave up 4 bases and V 1 base, and 4 bases lay outside the gene matches. The CDR3 consists of 16 residues. The CDR3 protein is CASSIAGLAAYNEQFF. CDR3 coding DNA: TGTGCCAGTAGTATAGCCGGACTAGCGGCGTACAATGAGCAGTTCTTC.

The rearrangement joins TRBV24-1 to TRBJ2-3; 10 bases align to TRBD2. This CDR3 is 16 amino acids long. The ends lost 4 bases at V and 1 base at J; junction bases unmatched: 4. From germline, CDR1 is KGHDR and CDR2 SFDVKD. The CDR3 loop is CATSEPTSGGTDTQYF. The CDR3 nucleotides read TGTGCCACCAGTGAACCAACTAGCGGGGGCACAGATACGCAGTATTTT.

The gene calls are TRBV5-6 and TRBJ2-2; D not certain. Trimming took off 3 bases at V and 6 bases at J, with 12 bases between the two ends. The CDR3 sequence is 14 residues long. Germline CDR1 SGHDT, CDR2 YYEEEE. The CDR3 protein is CASSSGDDAGELFF. The CDR3 DNA sequence: TGTGCCAGCAGCTCGGGTGATGACGCCGGGGAGCTGTTTTTT.

This chain uses TRBV5-1 with TRBJ1-5, with 8 bases fitting TRBD1. The germline CDR1 and CDR2 sequences are SGHRS and YFSETQ. CDR3 length: 14 residues. The trim removed 3 bases at V and 7 bases at J, leaving 6 bases unmatched. CDR3 protein: CASSWTGFGQPQHF. In DNA form, the CDR3 reads TGCGCCAGCAGCTGGACAGGGTTCGGACAGCCCCAGCATTTT.

The J gene is TRBJ2-1, the V gene TRBV3-1 (or the pseudogene TRBV3-2); 8 bases fit TRBD2. J gave up 10 bases and V 0 bases, and 14 bases lay outside the gene matches. Germline lookup yields CDR1 LGHDT and CDR2 YNNKEL (reference sequence). This CDR3 comprises 17 residues. The chain's CDR3 is CASSQDLGLREGREQFF. In DNA, the CDR3 is TGTGCCAGCAGCCAAGATTTGGGGCTTCGGGAGGGCCGCGAGCAGTTCTTC.

The V gene is TRBV7-9, the J gene TRBJ1-5; the D gene is possibly TRBD1 (6 bases). The CDR3 is 14 amino acids. Per the germline V gene, CDR1 is SEHNR and CDR2 is FQNEAQ (reference sequence). Trimming removed 5 bases from V and 3 bases from J, with 11 bases in between. CDR3 DNA: TGTGCCAGCAGCCGAGGACAGACCAATCAGCCCCAGCATTTT. As protein: CASSRGQTNQPQHF. The whole variable domain, filled in from reference TRBV7-9 and TRBJ1-5, reads DTGVSQNPRHKITKRGQNVTFRCDPISEHNRLYWYRQTLGQGPEFLTYFQNEAQLEKSRLLSDRFSAERPKGSFSTLEIQRTEQGDSAMYLCASSRGQTNQPQHFGDGTRLSIL.